One sample yielded the 30 T cell receptor beta chains listed below, sequenced in a study of chemoradiotherapy in HPV16-positive cancers. Method: immunoSEQ multiplex PCR; TCRdb's copy keeps in-frame clones and lacks some. The sample lists some 22,000 clones; about 90% were seen once. The sample consisted of blood, taken from a patient who underwent chemoradiotherapy. Source of these receptors: a human donor with HPV-associated anogenital cancer.

The V and J genes are TRBV9 and TRBJ2-5; 8 bases map to TRBD2. V gave up 7 bases and J gave up 9 bases; unmatched junction bases: 23. Germline loops: CDR1 SGDLS, CDR2 YYNGEE. The CDR3 sequence is 17 residues long. CDR3 region: CASGGAGGPTGDGAQYF. CDR3 nucleotides: TGTGCCAGCGGCGGGGCGGGAGGCCCAACGGGCGACGGGGCCCAGTACTTC.

This clone has a single count. The V gene is TRBV20-1, the J gene TRBJ1-2; possible D gene TRBD1, 5 bases. The CDR3 has 11 residues. Germline loops: CDR1 DFQATT, CDR2 SNEGSKA (reference sequence). The V gene lost 3 bases and the J gene lost 6 bases, with 8 bases spanning the gap. The CDR3 region is CSASLDNGYTF. The CDR3 nucleotides are TGCAGTGCTAGTCTGGACAATGGCTACACCTTC.

V and J are TRBV4-3 and TRBJ2-1; D perhaps matches TRBD2 (6 bases). CDR3 length: 15 residues. CDR1 LGHNA and CDR2 YSLEER come from the germline V gene. Trimming removed 0 bases from V and 5 bases from J, with 11 bases in between. CDR3 in DNA: TGCGCCAGCAGCCAAGATCGAGGACTAAACAATGAGCAGTTCTTC. Its protein product is CASSQDRGLNNEQFF.

With regard to this clone: At the DNA level, this CDR3 is encoded by other sequences in the same sample as well. The rearrangement uses TRBV9 and TRBJ1-3, with 7 positions matching TRBD1. The CDR3 extends over 16 amino acids. Germline V CDR1 and CDR2: SGDLS, YYNGEE. V lost 0 bases and J lost 2; bases outside the gene matches: 5. CDR3 sequence reads: CASSVESRGTGNTIYF. DNA for the CDR3: TGTGCCAGCAGCGTAGAAAGCAGGGGGACTGGAAACACCATATATTTT.

V is TRBV7-9 and J is TRBJ2-7; 8 bases map to TRBD2. The CDR3 has 15 amino acids. CDR1 and CDR2 (germline): SEHNR, FQNEAQ (reference sequence). V shed 5 bases, J shed 3 bases, and the junction held 9 bases outside the gene matches. CDR3 in amino acids: CASSPPWREVYEQYF. Here the CDR3 DNA reads TGTGCCAGCAGCCCGCCGTGGCGGGAGGTCTACGAGCAGTACTTC.

The V call is TRBV7-3, the J call TRBJ1-1; possible D gene TRBD1, 5 bases. V gave up 2 bases and J gave up 0 bases, with 7 bases separating them. The CDR3 loop spans 14 amino acids. From germline, CDR1 is SGHTA and CDR2 FQGTGA. The CDR3 spells CASSLGGVNTEAFF. CDR3 sequence (DNA): TGTGCCAGCAGCTTAGGGGGAGTGAACACTGAAGCTTTCTTT.

The CDR3 region is CASSPGLAGGSGELFF. The CDR3 nucleotides are TGTGCCAGCAGCCCGGGACTAGCGGGAGGATCCGGGGAGCTGTTTTTT. This chain joins TRBV5-6 and TRBJ2-2; 15 positions match TRBD2. Germline CDR1 reads SGHDT; CDR2 reads YYEEEE. Losses at the gene ends were 4 bases for V and 6 bases for J; bases not matched to a gene: 4. The CDR3 contains 16 residues.

J is TRBJ2-2 and V is TRBV5-1; D call uncertain. Trimming removed 0 bases at V and 2 bases at J, with 2 bases between. CDR3 length: 13 amino acids. The germline V gene has CDR1 SGHRS and CDR2 YFSETQ. Here the CDR3 reads CASSLDNTGELFF. CDR3 DNA: TGCGCCAGCAGCTTGGACAACACCGGGGAGCTGTTTTTT.

The chain links TRBV9 to TRBJ1-1; possibly TRBD1 for D (5 bases). V lost 4 bases, J lost 0 bases, and 10 bases lay in between. The germline V gene has CDR1 SGDLS and CDR2 YYNGEE. The CDR3 loop spans 14 amino acids. CDR3 residues: CASSPQGLNTEAFF. The DNA for the CDR3 is TGTGCCAGCAGCCCCCAGGGATTGAACACTGAAGCTTTCTTT. Together with reference TRBV9 and TRBJ1-1, the CDR3 gives the full variable domain: DSGVTQTPKHLITATGQRVTLRCSPRSGDLSVYWYQQSLDQGLQFLIQYYNGEERAKGNILERFSAQQFPDLHSELNLSSLELGDSALYFCASSPQGLNTEAFFGQGTRLTVV.

V and J are TRBV5-5 and TRBJ1-1; D is undetermined. CDR3 length: 13 amino acids. V lost 4 bases and J lost 8, with 15 bases in between. Germline V gene data show CDR1 as SGHKS and CDR2 as YYEKEE (reference sequence). The chain's CDR3 is CASSNRPDGEAFF. The CDR3, as DNA: TGTGCCAGCAGCAACCGCCCGGACGGCGAAGCTTTCTTT.

The chain combines TRBV4-1 with TRBJ1-2, with a weak D call TRBD1 (5 bases). The V and J ends lost 4 bases and 4 bases respectively, with 13 bases between them. This CDR3 comprises 14 residues. Germline V gene data show CDR1 as MGHRA and CDR2 as YSYEKL. The CDR3 coding sequence is TGCGCCAGCAGCCCCGAGGAGGGGCCCTATGGCTACACCTTC. Amino acid sequence: CASSPEEGPYGYTF.

This clone appeared once. CDR3 residues: CACTGGNQPQHF. CDR3 coding DNA: TGTGCCTGTACAGGGGGGAATCAGCCCCAGCATTTT. This sequence joins TRBV30 and TRBJ1-5; 8 bases agree with TRBD1. Germline CDR1 and CDR2: GTSNPN and SVGIG (reference sequence). J was trimmed by 4 bases and V by 6 bases; bases with no gene match: 2. This CDR3 comprises 12 residues.

The V gene is TRBV15, the J gene TRBJ2-7; maybe TRBD2 (6 bases). Germline values: CDR1 LNHNV, CDR2 YYDKDF (reference sequence). This CDR3 spans 16 amino acids. V was cut by 5 bases and J by 3 bases, with 20 bases left in between. Written as DNA, the CDR3 is TGTGCCACCAGCCCTAGATCCGGGAGTTGGGTCTACGAGCAGTACTTC. Translating it yields CATSPRSGSWVYEQYF.

This sequence joins TRBV19 and TRBJ2-7; TRBD1 matches at 8 bases. In germline, CDR1 is LNHDA, CDR2 SQIVND (reference sequence). The CDR3 is made up of 13 amino acids. V dropped 7 bases and J dropped 4; count of bases not matched to a gene: 6. This CDR3 reads CASIGQGGYEQYF. For the CDR3, the DNA is TGTGCCAGTATTGGACAGGGCGGGTACGAGCAGTACTTC.

V is TRBV11-2 and J is TRBJ2-5, with TRBD1 matching over 7 bases. J lost 4 bases, V lost 4 bases, and 6 bases had no gene match. The germline V gene encodes CDR1 SGHAT and CDR2 FQNNGV. The CDR3 consists of 14 residues. The CDR3 is CASSSLWTGETQYF. The CDR3 DNA is TGTGCCAGCAGCTCACTTTGGACAGGAGAGACCCAGTACTTC. Full variable domain (outside the CDR3, taken from reference TRBV11-2 and TRBJ2-5): EAGVAQSPRYKIIEKRQSVAFWCNPISGHATLYWYQQILGQGPKLLIQFQNNGVVDDSQLPKDRFSAERLKGVDSTLKIQPAKLEDSAVYLCASSSLWTGETQYFGPGTRLLVL.

V and J are TRBV11-2 and TRBJ2-1; 12 bases are a match to TRBD2. The germline CDR1 and CDR2 sequences are SGHAT and FQNNGV. V lost 5 bases and J lost 6; bases outside the gene matches: 14. The CDR3 loop spans 18 amino acids. For the CDR3, the DNA is TGTGCCAGCAGCCGAAGCATCCTAGCGGGGGGGCTGGGCAATGAGCAGTTCTTC. It codes for CASSRSILAGGLGNEQFF.

This chain joins TRBV20-1 and TRBJ2-3; D not certain. Trimming took off 6 bases at V and 3 bases at J, with 4 bases between the two ends. In germline, CDR1 is DFQATT, CDR2 SNEGSKA (reference sequence). The CDR3 has 10 residues. The CDR3 is CSAGTDTQYF. The CDR3 DNA reads as TGCAGTGCGGGAACAGATACGCAGTATTTT.

The chain is built from TRBV13 and TRBJ1-5, with a possible D match to TRBD1 (6 bases). CDR3 length: 16 residues. Germline V gives CDR1 PRHDT, CDR2 FYEKMQ (reference sequence). V was shortened by 0 bases and J by 4 bases, with 13 bases between the two germline ends. The CDR3, as DNA: TGTGCCAGCAGCTTAGGCGCGGTTACAGGGAATCAGCCCCAGCATTTT. Translation gives CASSLGAVTGNQPQHF.

The chain links TRBV19 to TRBJ2-5, with D perhaps matching TRBD1 or TRBD2 (5 bases each). Deletions cut 8 bases from V and 3 bases from J, with 13 bases between. CDR1 LNHDA and CDR2 SQIVND come from the germline V gene (reference sequence). This CDR3 comprises 13 residues. The chain's CDR3 is CASRGRGKETQYF. CDR3 bases: TGTGCCAGTCGAGGACGGGGCAAAGAGACCCAGTACTTC.

This clone was seen once. The chain uses TRBV7-8 and TRBJ1-5; 8 nucleotides match TRBD1. CDR3 length: 14 residues. V was clipped by 5 bases and J by 2 bases; unmatched bases: 2. Germline V CDR1 and CDR2: SGHVS, FQNEAQ. Written as DNA, the CDR3 is TGTGCCAGCAGCCCGACAGGGGGCAATCAGCCCCAGCATTTT. It is translated as CASSPTGGNQPQHF.

The V call is TRBV6-1, the J call TRBJ1-5; weak D call: TRBD1 (5 bases). This CDR3 has 16 residues. The ends were cut back, 0 bases at V and 7 bases at J, with 16 bases in the middle. CDR1 and CDR2 (germline): MNHNS, SASEGT. The CDR3 bases are TGTGCCAGCAGTGAAGCGCAAAGGGGCGATGGCCAGCCCCAGCATTTT. The encoded protein is CASSEAQRGDGQPQHF.

The chain uses TRBV25-1 and TRBJ2-7; D possibly corresponds to TRBD2 (5 bases). This CDR3 is 14 amino acids long. Looked up from germline, CDR1 is MGHDK and CDR2 is SYGVNS. V lost 4 bases, J lost 1 base, and 11 bases lay in between. For the CDR3, the DNA is TGTGCCAGCAGTGCGATTGGGAGTTCCTACGAGCAGTACTTC. This sequence encodes CASSAIGSSYEQYF.

The chain employs TRBV7-6 and TRBJ2-1; 13 bases agree with TRBD2. Unmatched junction bases numbered 8, after V lost 5 bases and J lost 10 bases. Germline V gene data show CDR1 as SGHVS and CDR2 as FNYEAQ. The CDR3 length is 15 residues. CDR3 nucleotides: TGTGCCAGCAGCCAAACTAGCGGGGGGGTTTTGGAGCAGTTCTTC. This sequence encodes CASSQTSGGVLEQFF. Filled out from reference TRBV7-6 and TRBJ2-1, the complete variable domain reads GAGVSQSPRYKVTKRGQDVALRCDPISGHVSLYWYRQALGQGPEFLTYFNYEAQQDKSGLPNDRFSAERPEGSISTLTIQRTEQRDSAMYRCASSQTSGGVLEQFFGPGTRLTVL.

The chain has TRBV7-2 and TRBJ1-1, with D possibly matching TRBD1 (6 bases). CDR3 length: 12 residues. Germline-derived CDR1 and CDR2 are SGHTA and FQGNSA. Trimming took 2 bases from V and 10 from J, leaving 11 bases between them. The CDR3 loop reads CASSLQGLVAFF. The CDR3 DNA reads TGTGCCAGCAGCTTACAGGGGCTGGTAGCTTTCTTT.

The chain combines TRBV2 with TRBJ1-6; D unclear. CDR3 size: 14 residues. The germline V and J ends were trimmed by 5 bases and 6 bases, with 11 bases remaining between them. Germline V CDR1 and CDR2: SNHLY, FYNNEI. CDR3 sequence reads: CASSSRGVNSPLHF. CDR3 sequence (DNA): TGTGCCAGCAGTAGCAGAGGAGTTAATTCACCCCTCCACTTT.

The J gene is TRBJ1-2, the V gene TRBV29-1, with 8 bases identical to TRBD1. CDR1 and CDR2 (germline): SQVTM, ANQGSEA. This CDR3 is built from 12 residues. The V gene end was trimmed by 5 bases and the J gene end by 4 bases; junction bases not matched to a gene: 3. The CDR3 loop is CSVTGQGYGYTF. The CDR3 DNA reads TGCAGCGTTACTGGACAGGGCTATGGCTACACCTTC. Together with reference TRBV29-1 and TRBJ1-2, the CDR3 gives the full variable domain: SAVISQKPSRDICQRGTSLTIQCQVDSQVTMMFWYRQQPGQSLTLIATANQGSEATYESGFVIDKFPISRPNLTFSTLTVSNMSPEDSSIYLCSVTGQGYGYTFGSGTRLTVV.

This sequence joins TRBV19 and TRBJ2-6; perhaps TRBD2 as D (5 bases). Trimming removed 4 bases from V and 2 bases from J, with 6 bases in between. The germline V gene has CDR1 LNHDA and CDR2 SQIVND (reference sequence). The CDR3 extends over 14 amino acids. DNA of the CDR3: TGTGCCAGTAGTAGAGGGACTGGGGCCAACGTCCTGACTTTC. Amino acid sequence: CASSRGTGANVLTF. The full variable domain, with the rest looked up from reference TRBV19 and TRBJ2-6, is DGGITQSPKYLFRKEGQNVTLSCEQNLNHDAMYWYRQDPGQGLRLIYYSQIVNDFQKGDIAEGYSVSREKKESFPLTVTSAQKNPTAFYLCASSRGTGANVLTFGAGSRLTVL.

The chain uses TRBV30 and TRBJ2-7, with 8 bases matching TRBD2. Germline assignment: CDR1 GTSNPN and CDR2 SVGIG (reference sequence). The CDR3 contains 16 residues. The V and J ends lost 1 base and 0 bases, in that order; junction bases with no gene match: 8. The CDR3 sequence: CAWSGAGELRSYEQYF. The DNA for the CDR3 is TGTGCCTGGAGTGGAGCGGGGGAGTTGCGCTCCTACGAGCAGTACTTC.

The rearrangement joins TRBV11-3 to TRBJ2-7; tentatively, D is TRBD1 (5 bases). Germline CDR1 reads SGHNT; CDR2 reads YENEEA. Trimming shortened V by 1 base and J by 0 bases, and 7 bases separated the two germline ends. The CDR3 contains 14 residues. The chain's CDR3 is CASSLGGTSYEQYF. As DNA, the CDR3 is TGTGCCAGCAGCTTAGGGGGCACCTCCTACGAGCAGTACTTC.

The V and J genes are TRBV28 and TRBJ2-7, with 7 nucleotides matching TRBD1. This CDR3 comprises 16 residues. Germline loops: CDR1 MDHEN, CDR2 SYDVKM. With V trimmed by 6 bases and J by 3 bases, 14 bases remained unmatched. This CDR3 is CASRNRFRGGGYEQYF. The CDR3 DNA sequence: TGTGCCAGCAGAAATAGGTTTCGAGGGGGCGGCTACGAGCAGTACTTC.